What follows are 28 T cell receptor beta chains derived from one specimen sequenced in a study of T cells in Graves' hyperthyroidism and ophthalmopathy. Amplification yielded TCR beta CDR3 regions, with RNA transcripts as the source. HTBI primers were the set used in a first-round RT-PCR of the TCR CDR3. MiXCR, run by TCRdb on the multiplex PCR reads, gives a single entry per CDR3 protein. The profile covers under 550,000 distinct CDR3 sequences, with approximately 20% appearing a single time and about 45% taken by the ten largest. The sequenced material came from blood. The receptors were gathered from a man between 40 and 49 years old with Graves' ophthalmopathy.

The table lists this clonotype with a few counts. This chain connects TRBV24-1 to TRBJ2-5, with D uncertain. The CDR3 covers 14 residues. The ends were cut back, 3 bases at V and 4 bases at J, with 11 bases in the middle. The germline V gene has CDR1 KGHDR and CDR2 SFDVKD. CDR3 nucleotide sequence: TGTGCCACCAGTGATCGGGTTAATCCAGAGACCCAGTACTTC. Protein product: CATSDRVNPETQYF.

This clonotype was observed a few times. This chain uses TRBV6-1 with TRBJ2-7, with D perhaps being TRBD1 or TRBD2 (6 bases each). Germline V gene lookup returns CDR1 MNHNS and CDR2 SASEGT. V was trimmed by 5 bases and J by 2 bases, leaving 16 bases between them. The CDR3 extends over 15 amino acids. CDR3 DNA: TGTGCCAGCAGTTTCCCGGGGGCTCTGGCCTACGAGCAGTACTTC. It encodes CASSFPGALAYEQYF.

In its sample, this clonotype was seen many times. The J gene is TRBJ2-5, the V gene TRBV3-1; D remains unclear. Germline CDR1 and CDR2: LGHDT and YNNKEL (reference sequence). V lost 3 bases, J lost 4 bases, and 3 bases lay in between. This CDR3 region has 11 residues. CDR3 sequence (DNA): TGTGCCAGCAGCCACCCAGAGACCCAGTACTTC. Its protein product is CASSHPETQYF.

This clonotype was counted ten times or more. CDR3 in DNA: TGCGCCAGCAGCGCCAATTCAGGGATGACTGAAGCTTTCTTT. This encodes CASSANSGMTEAFF. The chain combines TRBV5-1 with TRBJ1-1; tentatively, D is TRBD1 (5 bases). V was clipped by 4 bases and J by 5 bases, with 15 bases between them. CDR3 length: 14 amino acids. CDR1 is SGHRS and CDR2 is YFSETQ in the germline V gene.

This clonotype has more than one count but fewer than ten. The chain couples TRBV20-1 to TRBJ2-4, with TRBD2 identical over 8 bases. CDR3 length equals 13 residues. Losses at the gene ends were 6 bases for V and 4 bases for J; bases not matched to a gene: 5. Germline V gene sequence: CDR1 DFQATT, CDR2 SNEGSKA (reference sequence). In DNA form, the CDR3 reads TGCAGTGCGCCGGGACTAGGGAAAAACATTCAGTACTTC. This sequence encodes CSAPGLGKNIQYF.

This clonotype was recorded many times. The V gene is TRBV11-1, the J gene TRBJ2-1; 7 bases match TRBD2. The CDR3 sequence is 15 residues long. The junction had 4 bases not matched to a gene; V was cut back by 2 bases and J by 3 bases. Germline CDR1 reads SGHAT; CDR2 reads FQDESV (reference sequence). The CDR3 DNA reads TGTGCCAGCAGCTTACCGAGGACTAGCTACAATGAGCAGTTCTTC. Translation: CASSLPRTSYNEQFF. The variable domain in full, with the rest retrieved from reference TRBV11-1 and TRBJ2-1, is EAEVAQSPRYKITEKSQAVAFWCDPISGHATLYWYRQILGQGPELLVQFQDESVVDDSQLPKDRFSAERLKGVDSTLKIQPAELGDSAMYLCASSLPRTSYNEQFFGPGTRLTVL.

This CDR3 reads CASGYRLAGDNEQFF. The CDR3 DNA reads as TGTGCCAGCGGGTATCGACTAGCGGGAGATAATGAGCAGTTCTTC. This chain uses TRBV27 with TRBJ2-1, with TRBD2 matching 12 bases. The germline CDR1 and CDR2 sequences are MNHEY and SMNVEV (reference sequence). The CDR3 totals 15 residues. J gave up 7 bases and V 8 bases, and 9 bases lay outside the gene matches.

This clonotype was counted between two and nine times. This chain links TRBV14 with TRBJ2-3, with 8 nucleotides matching TRBD2. Trimming at V came to 2 bases and at J to 4 bases, leaving 5 bases not matched to a gene. The germline CDR1 and CDR2 sequences are SGHDN and FVKESK. The CDR3 length is 15 residues. In DNA form, the CDR3 reads TGTGCCAGCAGCCAACGAGCGGGAGTGGCAGATACGCAGTATTTT. Its protein is CASSQRAGVADTQYF.

J is TRBJ1-3 and V is TRBV6-1; D may be TRBD1 (6 bases). Germline CDR1 and CDR2: MNHNS and SASEGT. The CDR3 has 15 residues. Deletions cut 3 bases from V and 3 bases from J, with 12 bases between. CDR3 sequence: CASSENGRGGNTIYF. CDR3 coding DNA: TGTGCCAGCAGTGAGAATGGCAGGGGTGGAAACACCATATATTTT.

At least ten counts were recorded for this clonotype. The chain employs TRBV27 and TRBJ1-6; D might be TRBD1 (5 bases). CDR1 is MNHEY, CDR2 SMNVEV, per germline (reference sequence). With 3 bases removed from V and 7 bases from J, the gap between germline ends came to 10 bases. The CDR3 totals 14 residues. CDR3 amino acids: CASSFQGSNSPLHF. CDR3 nucleotide sequence: TGTGCCAGCAGTTTTCAGGGTTCGAATTCACCCCTCCACTTT.

Many counts were recorded for this clonotype. The V gene is TRBV28, the J gene TRBJ2-7; possible D gene TRBD2, 6 bases. The V and J ends lost 8 bases and 0 bases respectively, with 11 bases between them. The CDR3 covers 13 residues. Germline CDR1 is MDHEN and CDR2 is SYDVKM. CDR3: CASGSGSSYEQYF. DNA of the CDR3: TGTGCCAGCGGTAGCGGTAGCTCCTACGAGCAGTACTTC.

Ten or more counts support this clonotype. The V call is TRBV27, the J call TRBJ2-1, with 8 bases identical to TRBD1. The CDR3 consists of 15 residues. Germline V gene data show CDR1 as MNHEY and CDR2 as SMNVEV (reference sequence). The ends lost 8 bases at V and 8 bases at J; junction bases unmatched: 14. In DNA form, the CDR3 reads TGTGCCAGCCAAAACGGAGGACAGGGCATTGATGAGCAGTTCTTC. Its translation is CASQNGGQGIDEQFF.

This clonotype was detected only a few times. The chain is built from TRBV5-1 and TRBJ2-5; 9 positions match TRBD2. Trimming removed 4 bases from V and 0 bases from J; junction bases left unmatched: 4. This CDR3 spans 15 amino acids. The V gene's germline CDR1 is SGHRS and CDR2 YFSETQ. CDR3 protein: CASSRGRGYQETQYF. CDR3 bases: TGCGCCAGCAGCCGCGGGAGGGGGTACCAAGAGACCCAGTACTTC.

This clonotype was picked up a small number of times. The chain joins TRBV20-1 to TRBJ2-1; D possibly corresponds to TRBD1 (6 bases). This CDR3 contains 15 residues. Germline V lookup: CDR1 DFQATT, CDR2 SNEGSKA (reference sequence). Trimming left V 1 base short and J 2 bases short, with 12 bases between. CDR3 in amino acids: CSARAGRGTYNEQFF. CDR3 nucleotides: TGCAGTGCTAGAGCAGGCAGGGGAACCTACAATGAGCAGTTCTTC.

This chain joins TRBV19 and TRBJ1-1, with D tentatively TRBD1 (6 bases). The CDR3 extends over 14 amino acids. From germline, CDR1 is LNHDA and CDR2 SQIVND (reference sequence). V was pared by 7 bases and J by 1 base, with 13 bases between. CDR3 amino acids: CASIWGRGNTEAFF. The DNA for the CDR3 is TGTGCCAGTATTTGGGGGCGGGGGAACACTGAAGCTTTCTTT.

This clonotype showed up many times. This chain joins TRBV11-1 and TRBJ2-7; the match to TRBD1 covers 7 bases. After removal of 0 bases from V and 2 bases from J, the junction contained 7 bases not matched to a gene. Per germline, CDR1 SGHAT and CDR2 FQDESV (reference sequence). The CDR3 runs to 16 residues. The CDR3 protein is CASSLAWKGAAYEQYF. CDR3 DNA sequence: TGTGCCAGCAGCTTAGCGTGGAAGGGGGCGGCCTACGAGCAGTACTTC.

The chain recombines TRBV7-2 with TRBJ1-2; tentative D call: TRBD1 (6 bases). The CDR3 spans 15 residues. Trimming shortened V by 5 bases and J by 0 bases, and 13 bases separated the two germline ends. Germline lookup yields CDR1 SGHTA and CDR2 FQGNSA. CDR3 nucleotides: TGTGCCAGCAGCCTACAGGGCCAAACTAACTATGGCTACACCTTC. Amino acid sequence: CASSLQGQTNYGYTF.

The V call is TRBV6-1, the J call TRBJ2-7; D is perhaps TRBD1 or TRBD2 (5 bases each). Trimming took 7 bases from V and 3 from J, leaving 22 bases between them. Germline loops: CDR1 MNHNS, CDR2 SASEGT. This CDR3 contains 16 residues. Written as DNA, the CDR3 is TGTGCCAGCAACCCCTCCCGGGGCCGCCCCCTCTACGAGCAGTACTTC. Amino acids: CASNPSRGRPLYEQYF.

This clonotype was observed a handful of times. The rearrangement links TRBV24-1 to TRBJ1-1, with a tentative D call TRBD1 (6 bases). CDR3 length: 19 residues. Germline CDR1 is KGHDR and CDR2 is SFDVKD. V dropped 9 bases and J dropped 1 base, with 29 bases sitting between them. CDR3 loop: CATHQGLRGPLNENTEAFF. The CDR3 region has the DNA TGTGCCACCCATCAGGGTCTTCGGGGGCCGTTAAATGAGAACACTGAAGCTTTCTTT.

The chain carries TRBV5-6 and TRBJ1-6; no reliable D call. Germline V gene data show CDR1 as SGHDT and CDR2 as YYEEEE. This CDR3 is 16 amino acids long. V was shortened by 2 bases and J by 5 bases, with 14 bases between the two germline ends. CDR3 sequence reads: CASSFTGRRNNSPLHF. The CDR3 nucleotides are TGTGCCAGCAGCTTCACCGGCCGTCGTAATAATTCACCCCTCCACTTT.

Remarks on this clonotype: A much larger clone lies a single base off, so this may be a read error. The chain couples TRBV30 to TRBJ2-1, with D perhaps assigned TRBD1 or TRBD2 (5 bases each). Germline CDR1 and CDR2: GTSNPN and SVGIG (reference sequence). The V and J ends lost 1 base and 10 bases respectively, with 14 bases between them. This CDR3 is 13 amino acids long. The CDR3 spells CAWSGGTGYEQFF. CDR3 in DNA: TGTGCCTGGAGTGGGGGGACGGGCTACGAGCAGTTCTTC.

This clonotype was picked up a small number of times. The chain carries TRBV12-3 or TRBV12-4 and TRBJ1-4; D gene unclear. This CDR3 contains 15 residues. V lost 1 base to trimming and J lost 3 bases, with 9 bases between them. CDR3 amino acids: CASSLVWRANEKLFF. CDR3 coding DNA: TGTGCCAGCAGTTTAGTATGGCGGGCTAATGAAAAACTGTTTTTT.

The rearrangement joins TRBV5-6 to TRBJ2-5; D is undetermined. CDR1 and CDR2 from the germline V gene are SGHDT and YYEEEE. V was cut by 0 bases and J by 12 bases, with 18 bases left in between. The CDR3 is made up of 14 amino acids. The CDR3 DNA is TGTGCCAGCAGCTTGGTTTCAACTCCATCACATAAGTACTTC. This codes for CASSLVSTPSHKYF.

This clonotype was counted only a few times. The CDR3 region has the DNA TGTGCCATCAGTGAGTCGTTTCAGCCCCAGCATTTT. It translates to CAISESFQPQHF. The chain is built from TRBV10-3 and TRBJ1-5, with D unclear. The germline V gene encodes CDR1 ENHRY and CDR2 SYGVKD. Trimming left V 0 bases short and J 6 bases short, with 3 bases between. The CDR3 has 12 residues.

CDR3 loop: CASSQGQENSPLHF. For the CDR3, the DNA is TGTGCCAGCAGCCAGGGCCAGGAAAATTCACCCCTCCACTTT. The chain couples TRBV27 to TRBJ1-6, with D possibly TRBD1 on 5 matching bases. Deletions cut 6 bases from V and 7 bases from J, with 13 bases between. In germline, CDR1 is MNHEY, CDR2 SMNVEV (reference sequence). This CDR3 region has 14 residues.

Ten or more counts support this clonotype. This rearrangement joins TRBV30 to TRBJ2-2; TRBD1 matches at 7 bases. J lost 5 bases, V lost 0 bases, and 3 bases had no gene match. Germline CDR1 GTSNPN, CDR2 SVGIG (reference sequence). This CDR3 has 14 amino acids. The CDR3 DNA is TGTGCCTGGAGTGTACTACAGGGGACCGGGGAGCTGTTTTTT. Residues: CAWSVLQGTGELFF.

This clonotype occurred a few times. The chain is built from TRBV5-1 and TRBJ1-5, with D unresolved. Trimming left V 1 base short and J 1 base short, with 6 bases between. The CDR3 is made up of 14 amino acids. Germline CDR1 SGHRS, CDR2 YFSETQ. Here the CDR3 DNA reads TGCGCCAGCAGCTTGAGCCCAAGCAATCAGCCCCAGCATTTT. This gives the protein CASSLSPSNQPQHF. Combining the CDR3 with reference TRBV5-1 and TRBJ1-5 gives the whole variable domain KAGVTQTPRYLIKTRGQQVTLSCSPISGHRSVSWYQQTPGQGLQFLFEYFSETQRNKGNFPGRFSGRQFSNSRSEMNVSTLELGDSALYLCASSLSPSNQPQHFGDGTRLSIL.

The gene calls are TRBV29-1 and TRBJ2-4; D perhaps matches TRBD2 (5 bases). The CDR3 has 12 residues. V dropped 2 bases and J dropped 8 bases, with 10 bases sitting between them. Germline V CDR1 and CDR2: SQVTM, ANQGSEA. This CDR3 reads CSVELDGDIQYF. The CDR3 nucleotides read TGCAGCGTTGAACTGGACGGGGACATTCAGTACTTC.